These 28 T cell receptor beta chains came from one sample sequenced in a study of OX40 agonist ivuxolimab in advanced cancers. Library preparation was by the immunoSEQ multiplex PCR assay. Here the immuneACCESS table is served through TCRdb, limited to in-frame sequences with V and J called. Missing clones are a known gap in these copies; in checked studies unresolved V genes cover under half, and the rest lacks a known reason. This sample comprises some 79,000 clones, about 93% of them detected only once. In total, the top ten clones hold roughly 0.45% of the sample. Source: CD4+ or CD8+ T cells sorted from blood, taken in a trial of the OX40 agonist ivuxolimab. The receptors were gathered from an adult with an advanced solid tumor such as melanoma, head and neck, liver or kidney cancer.

The gene calls are TRBV11-2 and TRBJ2-5, with TRBD1 identical over 12 bases. The CDR3 extends over 17 amino acids. J gave up 4 bases and V 3 bases, and 9 bases lay outside the gene matches. The V gene's germline CDR1 is SGHAT and CDR2 FQNNGV. The CDR3 is CASSLEPGQGARETQYF. The DNA of the CDR3 is TGTGCCAGCAGCTTGGAGCCGGGACAGGGGGCACGAGAGACCCAGTACTTC.

The genes are TRBV5-8 and TRBJ2-7; 9 positions match TRBD2. Germline CDR1 is SGHTS and CDR2 is YDEGEE. This CDR3 region has 16 residues. Losses at the gene ends were 3 bases for V and 7 bases for J; bases not matched to a gene: 14. The CDR3 here is CASSYAKIAGVSEQYF. The CDR3 coding sequence is TGTGCCAGCAGCTACGCAAAGATAGCGGGAGTCTCTGAGCAGTACTTC.

As to this clone: The same CDR3 can be traced to other DNA sequences in this sample. The V and J genes are TRBV5-1 and TRBJ2-6, with TRBD1 as a possible D gene (6 bases). The CDR3 consists of 15 residues. Deletions cut 4 bases from V and 0 bases from J, with 8 bases between. The germline V gene has CDR1 SGHRS and CDR2 YFSETQ. The CDR3 DNA is TGCGCCAGCAGCGGGGGCGGCTCTGGGGCCAACGTCCTGACTTTC. It specifies CASSGGGSGANVLTF.

V gene TRBV7-9 combines with J gene TRBJ2-2; 9 nucleotides agree with TRBD1. V gave up 5 bases and J gave up 6 bases; unmatched junction bases: 7. Germline V gene data show CDR1 as SEHNR and CDR2 as FQNEAQ (reference sequence). CDR3 length: 15 amino acids. The CDR3 nucleotides read TGTGCCAGCAGCCTATGGGACAGGGAGTCCGGGGAGCTGTTTTTT. Its protein product is CASSLWDRESGELFF.

The J gene is TRBJ2-3, the V gene TRBV13, with 11 positions matching TRBD2. Trimming cost V 5 bases and J 4 bases; bases outside gene matches: 14. CDR3 length: 18 residues. Germline CDR1 and CDR2: PRHDT and FYEKMQ (reference sequence). The CDR3 DNA reads as TGTGCCAGCAGCCTACAACCCACGACTAGCGGGATACCAGATACGCAGTATTTT. This translates into CASSLQPTTSGIPDTQYF.

The chain uses TRBV7-8 and TRBJ2-1; 7 positions match TRBD2. J lost 4 bases, V lost 5 bases, and 8 bases had no gene match. Germline V gives CDR1 SGHVS, CDR2 FQNEAQ. The CDR3 is 15 residues long. CDR3 sequence reads: CASSRQAGRYNEQFF. As DNA, the CDR3 is TGTGCCAGCAGCCGTCAAGCGGGAAGGTACAATGAGCAGTTCTTC.

As for this clone: At one end, the junction sequence differs from germline, possibly due to a read error. The V and J genes are TRBV4-1 and TRBJ1-1; D is possibly TRBD1 (6 bases). CDR1 is MGHRA and CDR2 is YSYEKL in the germline V gene. The CDR3 length is 13 residues. CDR3 sequence: CASSRQENSEAFF. CDR3 DNA: TGCGCCAGCAGCCGACAGGAGAACTCTGAAGCTTTCTTT.

This clone appeared once. CDR3 loop: CASSLYMGSGRGDEQFF. For the CDR3, the DNA is TGTGCCAGCAGCTTATATATGGGTAGCGGGAGAGGCGATGAGCAGTTCTTC. The gene calls are TRBV11-3 and TRBJ2-1; TRBD2 agrees at 9 bases. V dropped 2 bases and J dropped 8; count of bases not matched to a gene: 13. The CDR3 contains 17 residues. Germline values: CDR1 SGHNT, CDR2 YENEEA.

This CDR3 reads CASSLSTGTGSSYNEQFF. For the CDR3, the DNA is TGCGCCAGCAGCTTGTCAACCGGGACAGGGAGCTCCTACAATGAGCAGTTCTTC. V usage is TRBV5-1 and J usage is TRBJ2-1, with 9 bases aligning to TRBD1. V shed 1 base and J 0 bases; nucleotides not matched to a gene: 8. The CDR3 loop spans 18 amino acids. Germline-derived CDR1 and CDR2 are SGHRS and YFSETQ. Complete variable domain (other parts from reference TRBV5-1 and TRBJ2-1): KAGVTQTPRYLIKTRGQQVTLSCSPISGHRSVSWYQQTPGQGLQFLFEYFSETQRNKGNFPGRFSGRQFSNSRSEMNVSTLELGDSALYLCASSLSTGTGSSYNEQFFGPGTRLTVL.

V usage is TRBV21-1 and J usage is TRBJ1-2; no check of the table's D call, TRBD1, against the DNA was made. TRBV21-1 is listed as a pseudogene. CDR3 length: 15 residues. Here the CDR3 reads CANLSGTGELYGYTF. CDR3 nucleotide sequence: TGTGCCAACCTATCGGGGACAGGGGAACTCTATGGCTACACCTTC.

The rearrangement joins TRBV7-8 to TRBJ1-3; D unresolved. Per the germline V gene, CDR1 is SGHVS and CDR2 is FQNEAQ. V dropped 5 bases and J dropped 0 bases, with 17 bases sitting between them. CDR3 size: 17 residues. CDR3 sequence (DNA): TGTGCCAGCAGCACGAGACACTTTTCGAGCTCTGGAAACACCATATATTTT. This encodes CASSTRHFSSSGNTIYF.

The V and J genes are TRBV10-3 and TRBJ2-3; 10 bases map to TRBD2. V was clipped by 10 bases and J by 2 bases; unmatched bases: 9. CDR3 length: 15 amino acids. CDR1 and CDR2 from the germline V gene are ENHRY and SYGVKD. The CDR3 coding sequence is TGTGCCACAAGGATCGGGACTAGCGTCACAGATACGCAGTATTTT. Translating it yields CATRIGTSVTDTQYF.

The chain has TRBV28 and TRBJ1-5, with 7 bases that match TRBD1. Germline V lookup: CDR1 MDHEN, CDR2 SYDVKM. With 6 bases clipped from V and 10 bases from J, the junction kept 9 bases outside the gene matches. The CDR3 loop spans 13 amino acids. The CDR3 DNA reads as TGTGCCAGCAGGCGAGACAGGGTAGGACCCCAGCATTTT. Residues: CASRRDRVGPQHF.

V is TRBV5-1 and J is TRBJ1-2, with 8 bases fitting TRBD1. CDR3 length: 13 residues. From germline, CDR1 is SGHRS and CDR2 YFSETQ. J was trimmed by 3 bases and V by 5 bases; bases with no gene match: 3. The CDR3 DNA reads TGCGCCAGCAGTTTGACAGGGGACTATGGCTACACCTTC. As protein: CASSLTGDYGYTF.

The rearrangement uses TRBV15 and TRBJ2-2; D gene unclear. The V gene's germline CDR1 is LNHNV and CDR2 YYDKDF (reference sequence). V was clipped by 0 bases and J by 3 bases, with 11 bases between them. The CDR3 sequence is 16 residues long. Here the CDR3 DNA reads TGTGCCACCAGCAGAGACGGTCTAACTTACACCGGGGAGCTGTTTTTT. The encoded protein is CATSRDGLTYTGELFF.

The rearrangement joins TRBV6-5 to TRBJ2-7; 8 bases are a match to TRBD1. Germline trimming cut 6 bases from V and 2 bases from J; bases unmatched to any gene: 9. CDR3 length equals 15 residues. Germline V gene data show CDR1 as MNHEY and CDR2 as SVGAGI. CDR3 sequence (DNA): TGTGCCAGCAGCCTCGGGACAGGACGAGCCTACGAGCAGTACTTC. This sequence encodes CASSLGTGRAYEQYF.

V is TRBV19 and J is TRBJ2-3; 10 nucleotides match TRBD2. V was clipped by 6 bases and J by 3 bases; unmatched bases: 9. This CDR3 region has 16 residues. Germline CDR1 is LNHDA and CDR2 is SQIVND (reference sequence). Written as DNA, the CDR3 is TGTGCCAGTAGCCGGTGGGCTAGCGGGAGTACAGATACGCAGTATTTT. This encodes CASSRWASGSTDTQYF.

The rearrangement uses TRBV5-1 and TRBJ2-5; D is unclear. Deletions cut 1 base from V and 5 bases from J, with 9 bases between. There are 13 residues in the CDR3. Germline-derived CDR1 and CDR2 are SGHRS and YFSETQ. DNA of the CDR3: TGCGCCAGCAGCTTGTCAGGAGTGGAGACCCAGTACTTC. This codes for CASSLSGVETQYF. Combining the CDR3 with reference TRBV5-1 and TRBJ2-5 gives the whole variable domain KAGVTQTPRYLIKTRGQQVTLSCSPISGHRSVSWYQQTPGQGLQFLFEYFSETQRNKGNFPGRFSGRQFSNSRSEMNVSTLELGDSALYLCASSLSGVETQYFGPGTRLLVL.

This clone showed up just once. The chain links TRBV14 to TRBJ2-7, with 7 bases matching TRBD1. Looked up from germline, CDR1 is SGHDN and CDR2 is FVKESK. The CDR3 extends over 14 amino acids. With V trimmed by 2 bases and J by 3 bases, 4 bases remained unmatched. The CDR3 DNA follows: TGTGCCAGCAGCCAACTGGGACAGAACTACGAGCAGTACTTC. It specifies CASSQLGQNYEQYF.

The rearrangement joins TRBV2 to TRBJ2-7; 10 positions match TRBD1. Trimming removed 6 bases from V and 6 bases from J; junction bases left unmatched: 11. CDR1 is SNHLY, CDR2 FYNNEI, per germline. CDR3 length: 15 residues. CDR3 nucleotides: TGTGCCAGCAGCCCGGCGGGACAGGGGTTTGGCGAGCAGTACTTC. Translation gives CASSPAGQGFGEQYF.

The rearrangement joins TRBV5-7 to TRBJ1-4; D uncertain. TRBV5-7 falls under the ORF class, with uncertain function. The CDR3 totals 16 residues. The V gene lost 4 bases and the J gene lost 7 bases, with 20 bases spanning the gap. CDR3 region: CASSHPGPGQGEKLFF. The CDR3 coding sequence is TGTGCCAGCAGCCATCCTGGTCCGGGTCAAGGTGAAAAACTGTTTTTT.

The CDR3 bases are TGTGCCAGCTCACCGGACAGCATATATGGCTACACCTTC. This translates into CASSPDSIYGYTF. The rearrangement uses TRBV18 and TRBJ1-2, with a weak D call TRBD1 (6 bases). Trimming left V 3 bases short and J 5 bases short, with 10 bases between. This CDR3 is 13 amino acids long. The germline CDR1 and CDR2 sequences are KGHSH and LQKENI.

This rearrangement joins TRBV18 to TRBJ2-3; 8 nucleotides agree with TRBD1. CDR3 length: 17 residues. Germline V gene sequence: CDR1 KGHSH, CDR2 LQKENI. With 4 bases clipped from V and 4 bases from J, the junction kept 13 bases outside the gene matches. In DNA, the CDR3 is TGTGCCAGCTCACGCGGTGTGGACAGGGAAAGGGCAGATACGCAGTATTTT. Translation gives CASSRGVDRERADTQYF.

The chain couples TRBV5-6 to TRBJ2-7; 9 nucleotides match TRBD1. Germline V gives CDR1 SGHDT, CDR2 YYEEEE. Trimming took 4 bases from V and 4 from J; bases not matched to a gene: 9. The CDR3 loop spans 15 amino acids. This CDR3 is CASSPQRDREYEQYF. In DNA form, the CDR3 reads TGTGCCAGCAGCCCACAACGGGACAGGGAGTACGAGCAGTACTTC.

The chain employs TRBV9 and TRBJ2-1; 8 nucleotides agree with TRBD2. Trimming took 4 bases from V and 11 from J; bases not matched to a gene: 11. CDR1 is SGDLS, CDR2 YYNGEE, per germline. CDR3 size: 14 residues. The CDR3 reads CASSPGLARVKQFF. The CDR3 nucleotides read TGTGCCAGCAGCCCCGGACTAGCAAGGGTTAAGCAGTTCTTC.

The CDR3 nucleotides read TGTGCCACCAGCAGAGATCCGGGCTTCTACAATGAGCAGTTCTTC. Translation: CATSRDPGFYNEQFF. The rearrangement joins TRBV15 to TRBJ2-1; D is undetermined. Trimming took off 0 bases at V and 3 bases at J, with 9 bases between the two ends. The length of the CDR3 is 15 residues. Per the germline V gene, CDR1 is LNHNV and CDR2 is YYDKDF (reference sequence).

The chain couples TRBV5-6 to TRBJ2-5; D is unclear. Deletions cut 5 bases from V and 2 bases from J, with 4 bases between. The germline V gene encodes CDR1 SGHDT and CDR2 YYEEEE. This CDR3 spans 11 amino acids. The CDR3 nucleotides read TGTGCCAGCAGTTATCAAGAGACCCAGTACTTC. Its protein product is CASSYQETQYF.

The V call is TRBV7-2, the J call TRBJ2-3; D perhaps matches TRBD2 (7 bases). Germline V lookup: CDR1 SGHTA, CDR2 FQGNSA. The CDR3 loop spans 15 amino acids. Deletions cut 1 base from V and 2 bases from J, with 10 bases between. CDR3 protein: CASSLEGGTTDTQYF. DNA of the CDR3: TGTGCCAGCAGCTTAGAGGGGGGGACCACAGATACGCAGTATTTT. Supplemented by reference TRBV7-2 and TRBJ2-3, the full variable domain reads GAGVSQSPSNKVTEKGKDVELRCDPISGHTALYWYRQSLGQGLEFLIYFQGNSAPDKSGLPSDRFSAERTGGSVSTLTIQRTQQEDSAVYLCASSLEGGTTDTQYFGPGTRLTVL.